The 25 T cell receptor beta chains presented below share a single source sample, sequenced in a study of sequential checkpoint blockade in melanoma. The treatment here: randomized to nivolumab then ipilimumab (arm A) or the reverse (arm B). Sequenced by immunoSEQ multiplex PCR; TCRdb stores in-frame clones only, minus some. The data hold fewer than 20,000 clones, with just under 75% observed a single time. The sample here was CD8+ T cells sorted from blood (inferred from file names), taken from a patient given nivolumab and ipilimumab in sequence. The receptors shown here come from a human donor with melanoma.

In DNA, the CDR3 is TGTGCCAGCAGAAGAGGGCAGGGAGGAATCATGAACACTGAAGCTTTCTTT. This sequence encodes CASRRGQGGIMNTEAFF. The gene calls are TRBV28 and TRBJ1-1, with D tentatively TRBD1 (5 bases). This CDR3 contains 17 residues. Germline values: CDR1 MDHEN, CDR2 SYDVKM. Trimming took 6 bases from V and 0 from J, leaving 20 bases between them.

CDR3 residues: CASIRAGAGETQYF. The DNA of the CDR3 is TGTGCCAGCATAAGGGCGGGGGCCGGGGAGACCCAGTACTTC. The chain couples TRBV2 to TRBJ2-5; possible D gene TRBD2, 7 bases. This CDR3 has 14 residues. V gave up 7 bases and J gave up 5 bases, with 17 bases separating them. Germline CDR1 is SNHLY and CDR2 is FYNNEI.

This clone was recorded only once. This sequence joins TRBV19 and TRBJ1-1; a weak D match, TRBD1 (6 bases). The germline CDR1 and CDR2 sequences are LNHDA and SQIVND (reference sequence). Trimming removed 7 bases from V and 0 bases from J, with 12 bases in between. The CDR3 has 14 residues. CDR3 coding DNA: TGTGCCAGTAAATTTCAGGGGATGAACACTGAAGCTTTCTTT. This translates into CASKFQGMNTEAFF.

The table lists this clone with a count of one. V and J are TRBV5-6 and TRBJ2-6, with D possibly TRBD1 on 6 matching bases. The CDR3 is made up of 16 amino acids. Germline lookup yields CDR1 SGHDT and CDR2 YYEEEE. V was pared by 6 bases and J by 4 bases, with 17 bases between. DNA for the CDR3: TGTGCCAGCACCCACCCACAGGGTTCCGGGGCCAACGTCCTGACTTTC. Its translation is CASTHPQGSGANVLTF.

The V and J genes are TRBV6-6 and TRBJ2-7; the match to TRBD1 covers 7 bases. The V gene end was trimmed by 5 bases and the J gene end by 2 bases; junction bases not matched to a gene: 3. The V gene's germline CDR1 is MNHNY and CDR2 SVGAGI (reference sequence). The CDR3 extends over 13 amino acids. CDR3 sequence: CASSRDRAYEQYF. The CDR3 region has the DNA TGTGCCAGCAGTCGTGACAGGGCCTACGAGCAGTACTTC.

This sequence joins TRBV6-5 and TRBJ1-2; the D gene is possibly TRBD1 (5 bases). The germline V gene has CDR1 MNHEY and CDR2 SVGAGI. Trimming left V 2 bases short and J 6 bases short, with 16 bases between. The CDR3 consists of 15 residues. The CDR3 nucleotides are TGTGCCAGCAGTTACAGGGCCAGGGTGTGGGATGGCTACACCTTC. Residues: CASSYRARVWDGYTF.

The rearrangement links TRBV11-3 to TRBJ1-1; 7 bases map to TRBD1. Unmatched junction bases numbered 14, after V lost 5 bases and J lost 5 bases. The CDR3 is 16 residues long. CDR1 and CDR2 from the germline V gene are SGHNT and YENEEA. In DNA, the CDR3 is TGTGCCAGCAGCCCAGACAGGGACAGAGGGGGGACTGAAGCTTTCTTT. This sequence encodes CASSPDRDRGGTEAFF. The full variable domain, its missing parts supplied by reference TRBV11-3 and TRBJ1-1, is EAGVVQSPRYKIIEKKQPVAFWCNPISGHNTLYWYLQNLGQGPELLIRYENEEAVDDSQLPKDRFSAERLKGVDSTLKIQPAELGDSAVYLCASSPDRDRGGTEAFFGQGTRLTVV.

This clone was observed once. The gene calls are TRBV7-6 and TRBJ2-5; TRBD2 matches at 9 bases. The CDR3 is 16 amino acids. The germline CDR1 and CDR2 sequences are SGHVS and FNYEAQ. The V gene end was trimmed by 1 base and the J gene end by 5 bases; junction bases not matched to a gene: 8. This CDR3 reads CASSLGAAGGRETQYF. The CDR3 DNA sequence: TGTGCCAGCAGCTTAGGGGCTGCGGGAGGGAGGGAGACCCAGTACTTC.

This clone is a singleton in its sample. The genes are TRBV6-1 and TRBJ1-2; tentative D call: TRBD1 (6 bases). Trimming left V 2 bases short and J 0 bases short, with 10 bases between. Germline assignment: CDR1 MNHNS and CDR2 SASEGT. The CDR3 runs 15 residues. For the CDR3, the DNA is TGTGCCAGCAGTGAAACAGGGCGAACTAACTATGGCTACACCTTC. Residues: CASSETGRTNYGYTF.

The chain is built from TRBV28 and TRBJ1-5, with D possibly being TRBD1 (6 bases). The V and J ends lost 6 bases and 5 bases respectively, with 17 bases between them. Germline values: CDR1 MDHEN, CDR2 SYDVKM. The CDR3 consists of 15 residues. The CDR3 bases are TGTGCCAGCAGGATACAGGGAATGGTGGATCAGCCCCAGCATTTT. As protein: CASRIQGMVDQPQHF.

This clone came up a few times. The chain joins TRBV7-9 to TRBJ2-5, with D perhaps TRBD1 (5 bases). The J call is in doubt because the DNA end fits TRBJ2-7 better. The CDR3 contains 13 residues. Germline V gene sequence: CDR1 SEHNR, CDR2 FQNEAQ (reference sequence). CDR3 coding DNA: TGTGCCAGCAGGTCAGGGAACTCCTACGAGCAGTACTTC. Its translation is CASRSGNSYEQYF.

The V gene is TRBV7-9, the J gene TRBJ2-1; TRBD2 might be the D (6 bases). From germline, CDR1 is SEHNR and CDR2 FQNEAQ (reference sequence). With 4 bases removed from V and 8 bases from J, the gap between germline ends came to 18 bases. The CDR3 is made up of 15 amino acids. The CDR3 sequence: CASSWFSGWRYEQFF. The CDR3 region has the DNA TGTGCCAGCAGCTGGTTCAGCGGGTGGCGGTATGAGCAGTTCTTC.

The chain employs TRBV27 and TRBJ1-1; 8 bases are a match to TRBD1. The CDR3 covers 13 residues. Trimming cost V 8 bases and J 5 bases; bases outside gene matches: 7. CDR1 and CDR2 from the germline V gene are MNHEY and SMNVEV (reference sequence). The CDR3 spells CASASGGGTEAFF. CDR3 coding DNA: TGTGCCAGCGCATCAGGGGGCGGGACTGAAGCTTTCTTT.

This chain uses TRBV7-9 with TRBJ2-7; 14 bases fit TRBD2. This CDR3 has 15 residues. The V gene end was trimmed by 5 bases and the J gene end by 2 bases; junction bases not matched to a gene: 2. The germline V gene encodes CDR1 SEHNR and CDR2 FQNEAQ (reference sequence). The CDR3 loop reads CASSQGLAGAYEQYF. The CDR3 DNA reads as TGTGCCAGCAGCCAGGGACTAGCGGGAGCCTACGAGCAGTACTTC.

The CDR3 nucleotides are TGTGCCAGCAGCGGCACAGGGGGCGGTAGGGAAAAACTGTTTTTT. Its protein is CASSGTGGGREKLFF. The chain is built from TRBV7-9 and TRBJ1-4; 9 bases map to TRBD1. CDR3 length: 15 residues. Germline CDR1 SEHNR, CDR2 FQNEAQ (reference sequence). Unmatched junction bases numbered 9, after V lost 5 bases and J lost 8 bases.

V is TRBV7-9 and J is TRBJ1-2; no reliable D call. CDR1 and CDR2 from the germline V gene are SEHNR and FQNEAQ (reference sequence). V was shortened by 7 bases and J by 6 bases, with 15 bases between the two germline ends. This CDR3 has 13 amino acids. The CDR3 region is CASTLRPVDGYTF. The CDR3 region has the DNA TGTGCCAGCACCCTACGTCCGGTGGATGGCTACACCTTC.

V is TRBV9 and J is TRBJ1-1; TRBD1 agrees at 9 bases. The CDR3 is 15 amino acids. V was clipped by 2 bases and J by 5 bases; unmatched bases: 7. Germline CDR1 reads SGDLS; CDR2 reads YYNGEE. CDR3 in amino acids: CASSVEGTGRTEAFF. The CDR3 nucleotides are TGTGCCAGCAGCGTCGAGGGGACAGGGAGGACTGAAGCTTTCTTT.

As to this clone: At one end the junction does not follow the germline gene, possibly because of a read error. The sample has other DNA sequences that encode this CDR3 too. The chain joins TRBV2 to TRBJ1-2, with 9 nucleotides matching TRBD1. The CDR3 runs to 15 residues. Germline assignment: CDR1 SNHLY and CDR2 FYNNEI. In DNA form, the CDR3 reads TGTGCCAGCAGTGAACGGGACAGGGCTAACTACGGCTACACCTTC. As protein: CASSERDRANYGYTF.

Regarding this clone: The sample carries other DNA sequences with the same CDR3. The chain joins TRBV15 to TRBJ2-7; D perhaps matches TRBD1 (5 bases). Germline loops: CDR1 LNHNV, CDR2 YYDKDF (reference sequence). This CDR3 comprises 15 residues. Deletions cut 0 bases from V and 2 bases from J, with 11 bases between. The CDR3 nucleotides are TGTGCCACCAGCAGAGACGACAGTGCAACCTACGAGCAGTACTTC. This sequence encodes CATSRDDSATYEQYF.

The rearrangement links TRBV5-1 to TRBJ2-6, with D maybe TRBD1 (5 bases). Germline V CDR1 and CDR2: SGHRS, YFSETQ. CDR3 length: 14 amino acids. V was shortened by 7 bases and J by 0 bases, with 8 bases between the two germline ends. DNA of the CDR3: TGCGCCAGCGGACACTCCTCTGGGGCCAACGTCCTGACTTTC. It yields the protein CASGHSSGANVLTF.

In its sample, this clone was seen a few times. The chain uses TRBV7-3 and TRBJ2-7; 8 bases line up with TRBD2. V lost 5 bases, J lost 3 bases, and 6 bases stayed unmatched. The CDR3 runs 14 residues. Germline CDR1 and CDR2: SGHTA and FQGTGA. In DNA, the CDR3 is TGTGCCAGCAGCCCCGGACTAGCCTTCTACGAGCAGTACTTC. Translated: CASSPGLAFYEQYF. Based on the CDR3 plus reference TRBV7-3 and TRBJ2-7, the full variable domain is GAGVSQTPSNKVTEKGKYVELRCDPISGHTALYWYRQSLGQGPEFLIYFQGTGAADDSGLPNDRFFAVRPEGSVSTLKIQRTERGDSAVYLCASSPGLAFYEQYFGPGTRLTVT.

V gene TRBV9 combines with J gene TRBJ2-7; the match to TRBD1 covers 9 bases. This CDR3 has 14 amino acids. Germline CDR1 reads SGDLS; CDR2 reads YYNGEE. The junction had 3 bases not matched to a gene; V was cut back by 2 bases and J by 3 bases. Here the CDR3 DNA reads TGTGCCAGCAGCGTCACAGGGGGCTTCTACGAGCAGTACTTC. It codes for CASSVTGGFYEQYF.

This clone was detected only once. The chain combines TRBV19 with TRBJ2-7, with a tentative D call TRBD2 (6 bases). The CDR3 sequence is 13 residues long. With 8 bases removed from V and 2 bases from J, the gap between germline ends came to 13 bases. CDR1 is LNHDA and CDR2 is SQIVND in the germline V gene (reference sequence). CDR3 residues: CASGPSGAYEQYF. CDR3 sequence (DNA): TGTGCCAGTGGACCATCGGGAGCCTACGAGCAGTACTTC.

V usage is TRBV9 and J usage is TRBJ2-1; 13 bases are a match to TRBD2. Germline V CDR1 and CDR2: SGDLS, YYNGEE. The length of the CDR3 is 19 residues. The ends lost 0 bases at V and 2 bases at J; junction bases unmatched: 8. The CDR3 reads CASSVASRTSGGPYNEQFF. The CDR3 region has the DNA TGTGCCAGCAGCGTAGCTAGTAGGACTAGCGGGGGACCCTACAATGAGCAGTTCTTC.

This rearrangement joins TRBV11-2 to TRBJ2-7; 10 nucleotides align to TRBD2. Germline V gives CDR1 SGHAT, CDR2 FQNNGV. This CDR3 is built from 15 residues. With 2 bases clipped from V and 7 bases from J, the junction kept 8 bases outside the gene matches. The CDR3: CASSLLSGRAWEQYF. The CDR3, as DNA: TGTGCCAGCAGCTTACTCAGCGGGAGGGCGTGGGAGCAGTACTTC. Complete variable domain (other parts from reference TRBV11-2 and TRBJ2-7): EAGVAQSPRYKIIEKRQSVAFWCNPISGHATLYWYQQILGQGPKLLIQFQNNGVVDDSQLPKDRFSAERLKGVDSTLKIQPAKLEDSAVYLCASSLLSGRAWEQYFGPGTRLTVT.